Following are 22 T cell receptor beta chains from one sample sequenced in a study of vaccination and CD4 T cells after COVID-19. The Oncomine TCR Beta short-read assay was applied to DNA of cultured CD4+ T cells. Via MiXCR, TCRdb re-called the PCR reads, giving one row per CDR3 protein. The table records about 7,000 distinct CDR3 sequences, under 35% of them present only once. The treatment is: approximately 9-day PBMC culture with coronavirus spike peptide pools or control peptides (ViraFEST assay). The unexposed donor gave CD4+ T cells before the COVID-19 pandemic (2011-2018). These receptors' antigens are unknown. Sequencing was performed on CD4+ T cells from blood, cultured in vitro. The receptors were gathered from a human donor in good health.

The CDR3 sequence is CASSIVDPTDTQYF. The CDR3 nucleotides are TGTGCCAGTAGTATAGTCGATCCCACAGATACGCAGTATTTT. The V and J genes are TRBV19 and TRBJ2-3; D remains unclear. Trimming took off 1 base at V and 2 bases at J, with 7 bases between the two ends. Germline V CDR1 and CDR2: LNHDA, SQIVND (reference sequence). The CDR3 totals 14 residues.

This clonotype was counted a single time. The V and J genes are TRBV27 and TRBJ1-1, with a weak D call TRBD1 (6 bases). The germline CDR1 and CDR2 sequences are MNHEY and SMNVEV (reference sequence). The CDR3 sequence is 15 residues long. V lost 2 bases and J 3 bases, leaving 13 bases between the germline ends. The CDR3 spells CASSLTGFSYTEAFF. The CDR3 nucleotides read TGTGCCAGCAGTTTAACAGGGTTTTCTTACACTGAAGCTTTCTTT.

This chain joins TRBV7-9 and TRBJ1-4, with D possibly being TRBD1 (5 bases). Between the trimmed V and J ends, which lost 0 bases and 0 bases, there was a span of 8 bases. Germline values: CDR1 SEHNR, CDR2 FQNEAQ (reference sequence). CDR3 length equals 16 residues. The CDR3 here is CASSLASGATNEKLFF. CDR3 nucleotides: TGTGCCAGCAGCTTAGCGTCGGGGGCAACTAATGAAAAACTGTTTTTT.

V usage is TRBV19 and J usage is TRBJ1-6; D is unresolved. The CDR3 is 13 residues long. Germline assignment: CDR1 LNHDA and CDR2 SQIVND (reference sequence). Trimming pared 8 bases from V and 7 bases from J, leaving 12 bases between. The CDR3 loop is CASGFLGNSPLHF. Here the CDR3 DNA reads TGTGCCAGTGGCTTCCTTGGGAATTCACCCCTCCACTTT.

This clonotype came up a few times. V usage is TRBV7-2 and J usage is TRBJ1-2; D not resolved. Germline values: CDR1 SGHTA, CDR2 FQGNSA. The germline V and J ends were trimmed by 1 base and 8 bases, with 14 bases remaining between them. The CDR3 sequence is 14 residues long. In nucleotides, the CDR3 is TGTGCCAGCAGCTTAGATTTTGCAGTTCGCGGCTACACCTTC. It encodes CASSLDFAVRGYTF.

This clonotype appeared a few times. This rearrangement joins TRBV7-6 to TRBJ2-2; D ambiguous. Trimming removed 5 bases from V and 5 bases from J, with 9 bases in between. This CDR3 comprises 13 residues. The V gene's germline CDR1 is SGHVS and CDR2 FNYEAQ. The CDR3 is CASSPVGTGELFF. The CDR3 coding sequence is TGTGCCAGCAGCCCCGTAGGAACCGGGGAGCTGTTTTTT.

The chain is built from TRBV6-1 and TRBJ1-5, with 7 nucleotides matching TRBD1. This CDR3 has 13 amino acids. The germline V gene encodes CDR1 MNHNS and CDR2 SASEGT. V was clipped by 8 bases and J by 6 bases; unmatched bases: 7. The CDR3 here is CASGRQGGQPQHF. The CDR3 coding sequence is TGTGCCAGCGGTAGACAGGGAGGTCAGCCCCAGCATTTT.

CDR3 DNA sequence: TGTGCCAGCAACCCAGGCAGGGGCACATATAGCAATCAGCCCCAGCATTTT. Protein sequence: CASNPGRGTYSNQPQHF. The chain is built from TRBV6-1 and TRBJ1-5; possibly TRBD1 for D (6 bases). The CDR3 runs to 17 residues. V shed 7 bases and J shed 0 bases, with 19 bases lying between them. CDR1 and CDR2 from the germline V gene are MNHNS and SASEGT.

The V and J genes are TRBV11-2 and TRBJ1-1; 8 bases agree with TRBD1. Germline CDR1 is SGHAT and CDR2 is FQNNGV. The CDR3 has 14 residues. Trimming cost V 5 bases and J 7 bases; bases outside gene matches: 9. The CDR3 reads CASSMDRVYGEAFF. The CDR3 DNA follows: TGTGCCAGCAGCATGGACAGGGTTTATGGTGAAGCTTTCTTT.

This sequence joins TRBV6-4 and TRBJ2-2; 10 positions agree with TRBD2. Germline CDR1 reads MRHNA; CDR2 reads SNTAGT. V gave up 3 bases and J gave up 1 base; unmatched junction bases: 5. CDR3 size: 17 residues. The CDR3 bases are TGTGCCAGCAGTGAATCAACTAGCGGGGTGAACACCGGGGAGCTGTTTTTT. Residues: CASSESTSGVNTGELFF.

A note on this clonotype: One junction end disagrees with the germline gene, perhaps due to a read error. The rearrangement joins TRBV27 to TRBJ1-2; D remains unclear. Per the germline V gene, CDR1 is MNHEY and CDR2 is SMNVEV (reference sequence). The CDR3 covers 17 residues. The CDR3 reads CASNLSGRTVDAYGYTF. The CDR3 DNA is TGTGCCAGCAATTTATCCGGAAGGACCGTGGATGCCTATGGCTACACCTTC.

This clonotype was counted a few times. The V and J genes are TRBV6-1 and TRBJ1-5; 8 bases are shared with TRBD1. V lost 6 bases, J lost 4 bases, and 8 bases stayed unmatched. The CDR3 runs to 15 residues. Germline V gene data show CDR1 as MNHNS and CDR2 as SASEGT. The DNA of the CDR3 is TGTGCCAGCAGCCGGACAGGGAGATCAAATCAGCCCCAGCATTTT. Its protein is CASSRTGRSNQPQHF.

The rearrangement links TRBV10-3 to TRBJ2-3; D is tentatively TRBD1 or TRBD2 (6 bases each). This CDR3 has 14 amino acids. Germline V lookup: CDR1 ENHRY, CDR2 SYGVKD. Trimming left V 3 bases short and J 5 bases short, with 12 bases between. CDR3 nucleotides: TGTGCCATCAGTGATGGGGGGCTGGGAGATACGCAGTATTTT. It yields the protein CAISDGGLGDTQYF.

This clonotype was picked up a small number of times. The CDR3 sequence is CASSQRSQTETQYF. CDR3 bases: TGTGCCAGCAGCCAGCGGTCGCAGACAGAGACCCAGTACTTC. This chain links TRBV11-1 with TRBJ2-5, with a possible D match to TRBD2 (5 bases). Trimming cost V 5 bases and J 4 bases, with 14 bases left between them. Germline values: CDR1 SGHAT, CDR2 FQDESV (reference sequence). This CDR3 region has 14 residues.

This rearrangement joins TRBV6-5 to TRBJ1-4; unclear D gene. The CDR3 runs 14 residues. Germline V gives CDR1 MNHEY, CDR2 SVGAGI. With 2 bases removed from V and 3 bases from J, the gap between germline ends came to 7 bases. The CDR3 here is CASSYGQANEKLFF. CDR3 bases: TGTGCCAGCAGTTACGGCCAGGCTAATGAAAAACTGTTTTTT.

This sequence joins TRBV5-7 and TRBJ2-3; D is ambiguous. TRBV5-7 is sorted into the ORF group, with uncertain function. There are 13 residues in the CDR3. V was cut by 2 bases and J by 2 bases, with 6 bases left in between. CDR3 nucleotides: TGTGCCAGCAGCTTTAACCTCACAGATACGCAGTATTTT. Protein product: CASSFNLTDTQYF.

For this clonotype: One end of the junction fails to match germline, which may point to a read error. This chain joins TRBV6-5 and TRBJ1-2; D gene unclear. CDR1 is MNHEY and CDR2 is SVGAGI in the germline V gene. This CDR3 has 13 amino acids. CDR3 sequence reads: CASSSTADYSYTF. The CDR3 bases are TGTGCCAGCAGTTCCACAGCTGACTATAGCTACACCTTC.

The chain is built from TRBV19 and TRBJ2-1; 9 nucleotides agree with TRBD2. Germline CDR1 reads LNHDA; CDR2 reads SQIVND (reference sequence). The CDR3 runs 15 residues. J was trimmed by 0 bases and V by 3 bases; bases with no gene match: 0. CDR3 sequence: CASSISGGSYNEQFF. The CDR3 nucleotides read TGTGCCAGTAGTATTAGCGGGGGCTCCTACAATGAGCAGTTCTTC.

CDR3 nucleotide sequence: TGTGCCAGCAGTGGGGGATGGCGGGGGTCCGACAATGAGCAGTTCTTC. This codes for CASSGGWRGSDNEQFF. The rearrangement links TRBV6-1 to TRBJ2-1; 7 bases fit TRBD2. The CDR3 is 16 amino acids. The germline gives CDR1 MNHNS, CDR2 SASEGT. Losses at the gene ends were 4 bases for V and 5 bases for J; bases not matched to a gene: 11.

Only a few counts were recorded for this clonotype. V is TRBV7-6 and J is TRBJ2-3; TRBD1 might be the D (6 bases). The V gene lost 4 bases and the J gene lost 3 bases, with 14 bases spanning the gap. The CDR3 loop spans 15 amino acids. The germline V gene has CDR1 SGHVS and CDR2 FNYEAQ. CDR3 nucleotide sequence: TGTGCCAGCAGCTGGGGGACACGTTTTACAGATACGCAGTATTTT. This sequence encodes CASSWGTRFTDTQYF. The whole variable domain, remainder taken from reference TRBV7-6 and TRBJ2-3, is GAGVSQSPRYKVTKRGQDVALRCDPISGHVSLYWYRQALGQGPEFLTYFNYEAQQDKSGLPNDRFSAERPEGSISTLTIQRTEQRDSAMYRCASSWGTRFTDTQYFGPGTRLTVL.

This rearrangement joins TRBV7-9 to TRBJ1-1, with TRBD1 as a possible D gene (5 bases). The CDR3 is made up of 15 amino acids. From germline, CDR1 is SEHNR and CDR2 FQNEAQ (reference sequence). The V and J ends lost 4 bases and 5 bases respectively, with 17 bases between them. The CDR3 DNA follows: TGTGCCAGCAGCTCAGTTGCTGGGGGGGATACTGAAGCTTTCTTT. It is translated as CASSSVAGGDTEAFF.

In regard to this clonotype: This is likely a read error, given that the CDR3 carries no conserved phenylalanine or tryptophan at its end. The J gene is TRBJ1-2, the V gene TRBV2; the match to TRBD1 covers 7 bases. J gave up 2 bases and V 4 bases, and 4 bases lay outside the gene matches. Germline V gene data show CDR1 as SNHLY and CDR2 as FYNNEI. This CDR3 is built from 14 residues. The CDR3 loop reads CASSVTGENYGYTL. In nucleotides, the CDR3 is TGTGCCAGCAGTGTAACAGGGGAGAACTATGGCTACACCCTC.